This T cell receptor (beta chain) was identified during a study of T cell changes during pregnancy in multiple sclerosis. Data came from immunoSEQ multiplex PCR; TCRdb stores just in-frame clones and leaves some out. Counted here are tens of thousands of clones, roughly nine tenths occurring once; the ten biggest clones make up roughly 4%. Trimming left V 1 base short and J 11 bases short, with 8 bases between. This CDR3 is 10 amino acids long. The V gene's germline CDR1 is SQVTM and CDR2 ANQGSEA. This clone has more than one count but fewer than ten. This TCR came from a female donor in good health, serving as a control in a pregnancy study. Some clones in this sample may be carry-over from other donors' samples. The V and J genes are TRBV29-1 and TRBJ1-1, with no clear D. Material: PBMCs, obtained in the first trimester of pregnancy. In DNA, the CDR3 is TGCAGCGTTGAAGCGTCGAGGGCTTTCTTT. It codes for CSVEASRAFF.